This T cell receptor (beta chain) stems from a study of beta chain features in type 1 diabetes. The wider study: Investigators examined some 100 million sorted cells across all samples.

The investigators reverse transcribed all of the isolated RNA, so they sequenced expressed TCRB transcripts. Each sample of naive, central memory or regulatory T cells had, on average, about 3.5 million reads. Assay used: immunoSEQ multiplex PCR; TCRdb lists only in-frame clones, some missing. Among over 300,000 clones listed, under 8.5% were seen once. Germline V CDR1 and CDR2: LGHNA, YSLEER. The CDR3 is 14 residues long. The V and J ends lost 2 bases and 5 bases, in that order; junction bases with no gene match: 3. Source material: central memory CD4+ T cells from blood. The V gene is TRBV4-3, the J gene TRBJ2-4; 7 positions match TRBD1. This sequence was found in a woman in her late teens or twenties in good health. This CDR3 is CASSQRQGQNIQYF. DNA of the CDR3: TGCGCCAGCAGCCAAAGACAGGGACAAAACATTCAGTACTTC.